The present T cell receptor beta chain was sequenced within a study of CD8 T cells in ankylosing spondylitis. General study points: Disease-linked clones bore a CD8+ phenotype and were relatively rare in peripheral blood.

Germline CDR1 MNHEY, CDR2 SMNVEV (reference sequence). This CDR3 comprises 14 residues. V lost 6 bases to trimming and J lost 1 base, with 13 bases between them. TCRdb reanalysed the 5' RACE reads using MiXCR and keeps one entry per CDR3 protein. The repertoire holds about 160,000 distinct CDR3 sequences, approximately 9.9% seen once, with over 12% in the top ten. In the case of this clonotype: The antigen remains unidentified.

The chain uses TRBV27 and TRBJ2-7; D possibly corresponds to TRBD1 (6 bases). What was sequenced was blood, either unsorted or a sorted T cell fraction (not recorded which). This TCR was sampled from a female donor with ankylosing spondylitis or in good health (not recorded which). CDR3 loop: CASRPLGHSYEQYF. CDR3 nucleotides: TGTGCCAGCAGACCCCTGGGACATTCCTACGAGCAGTACTTC.